This T cell receptor (beta chain) was found in a study of cytomegalovirus exposure and HLA in healthy donors. General study points: Researchers had no immune exposure information except CMV serostatus available. In a later analysis, HLA-C alleles had the fewest associated TCRs, DRB1 alleles the most. Later on, analysis showed that most CMV-associated TCR beta chains appeared to be HLA-restricted. The majority of TCR sequences were rare, yet some public TCRs appeared in many donors.

A remark on this clone: The antigen remains undetermined.

13 Jbeta primers and 60 Vbeta primers were used for the PCR. Assay: immunoSEQ multiplex PCR; the TCRdb copy retains only in-frame clones and omits some. The sample carries fewer than 250,000 clones, about 80% recorded once. The TCR was taken from a middle-aged woman in good health and CMV-seronegative. Sequences were obtained from PBMCs.

The CDR3 DNA sequence: TGTGCCAGCTCACCACCGCTATTGGACAGGGGCGCGAATCAGCCCCAGCATTTT. Translating it yields CASSPPLLDRGANQPQHF. V usage is TRBV18 and J usage is TRBJ1-5, with 9 positions matching TRBD1. Germline V gene data show CDR1 as KGHSH and CDR2 as LQKENI. CDR3 length: 18 amino acids. Unmatched junction bases numbered 10, after V lost 0 bases and J lost 4 bases. Full variable domain (outside the CDR3, taken from reference TRBV18 and TRBJ1-5): NAGVMQNPRHLVRRRGQEARLRCSPMKGHSHVYWYRQLPEEGLKFMVYLQKENIIDESGMPKERFSAEFPKEGPSILRIQQVVRGDSAAYFCASSPPLLDRGANQPQHFGDGTRLSIL.